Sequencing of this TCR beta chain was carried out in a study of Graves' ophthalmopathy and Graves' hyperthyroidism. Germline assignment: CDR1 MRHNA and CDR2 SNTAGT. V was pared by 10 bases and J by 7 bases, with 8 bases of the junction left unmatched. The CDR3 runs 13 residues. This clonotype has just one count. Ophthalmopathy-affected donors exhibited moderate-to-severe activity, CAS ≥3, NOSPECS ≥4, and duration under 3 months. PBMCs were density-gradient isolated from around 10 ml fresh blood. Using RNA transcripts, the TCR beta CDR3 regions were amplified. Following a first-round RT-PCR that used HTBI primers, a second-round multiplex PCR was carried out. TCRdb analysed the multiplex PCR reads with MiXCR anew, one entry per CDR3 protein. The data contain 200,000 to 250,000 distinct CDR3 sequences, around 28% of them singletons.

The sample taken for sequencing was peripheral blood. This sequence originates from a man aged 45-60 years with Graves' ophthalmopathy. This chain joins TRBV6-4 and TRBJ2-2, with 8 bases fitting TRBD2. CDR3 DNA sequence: TGTGCCACCTCGGGACTAGACGGCGGGGAGCTGTTTTTT. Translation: CATSGLDGGELFF.